A selection of T cell receptor beta chains follows, all from one sample in a study of cytomegalovirus exposure and HLA in healthy donors. Using immunoSEQ multiplex PCR, the repertoire was profiled, and TCRdb retains in-frame clones only, with some absent. The data show some 180,000 clones, more than 75% seen once. Sequencing used PBMCs. These receptors were collected from a woman aged 25 to 39 in good health and CMV-seropositive. The CDR3 runs from the conserved cysteine through the conserved F or W. The D gene is left open where the match is weak. A clone size is listed for some rows: how often the clone was seen (once, few, many), or a class if it is expanded.

J gene,V gene,clone size,D gene,CDR3 DNA,CDR3 protein
TRBJ2-1,TRBV19,once,NA,TGTGCCAGTAATGCGCGGGGACTCTCCTACAATGAGCAGTTCTTC,CASNARGLSYNEQFF
TRBJ2-1,TRBV18,NA,TRBD2,TGTGCCAGCTCACCTCAGCGGGACTCCTACAATGAGCAGTTCTTC,CASSPQRDSYNEQFF
TRBJ1-2,TRBV30,few,NA,TGTGCCTGGACGACAGGCCAGTATGGCTACACCTTC,CAWTTGQYGYTF
TRBJ2-1,TRBV28,NA,NA,TGTGCCAGCACCCTTCGGTTGGGCCCCTACAATGAGCAGTTCTTC,CASTLRLGPYNEQFF
TRBJ1-2,TRBV6-6,NA,NA,TGTGCCAGCACCCAGGGATCACTAAACTATGGCTACACCTTC,CASTQGSLNYGYTF
TRBJ2-7,TRBV6-5,few,NA,TGTGCCAGCAGTTCTCTGCAGGGCCGCGAGCAGTACTTC,CASSSLQGREQYF
TRBJ1-6,TRBV5-6,NA,NA,TGTGCCAGCAGCGGTCGGTATTATAATTCACCCCTCCACTTT,CASSGRYYNSPLHF
TRBJ1-2,TRBV30,few,NA,TGTGCCTGGACCTATGGAGCGGTAGGCCATGGCTACACCTTC,CAWTYGAVGHGYTF
TRBJ2-1,TRBV7-9,few,NA,TGTGCCAGCAGTTCGAACCGACTGAGCTCCTACAATGAGCAGTTCTTC,CASSSNRLSSYNEQFF
TRBJ2-5,TRBV4-3,NA,TRBD2,TGCGCCAGCAGCCGCTTGGGGACTAGCGGGGATGAGACCCAGTACTTC,CASSRLGTSGDETQYF